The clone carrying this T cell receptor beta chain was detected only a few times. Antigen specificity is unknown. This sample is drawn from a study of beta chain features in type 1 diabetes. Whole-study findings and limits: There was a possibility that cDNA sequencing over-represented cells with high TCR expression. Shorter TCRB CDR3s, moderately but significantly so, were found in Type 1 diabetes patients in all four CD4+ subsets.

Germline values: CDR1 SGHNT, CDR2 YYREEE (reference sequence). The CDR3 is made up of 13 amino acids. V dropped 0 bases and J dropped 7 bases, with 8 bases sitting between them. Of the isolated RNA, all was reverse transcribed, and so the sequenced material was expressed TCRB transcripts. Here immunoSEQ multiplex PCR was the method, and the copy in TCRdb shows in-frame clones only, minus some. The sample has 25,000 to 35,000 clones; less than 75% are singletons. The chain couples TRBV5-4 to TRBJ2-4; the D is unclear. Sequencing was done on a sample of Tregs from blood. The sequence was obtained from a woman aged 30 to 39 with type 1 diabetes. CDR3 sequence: CASSLGGSNIQYF. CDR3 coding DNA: TGTGCCAGCAGCTTGGGCGGTAGCAACATTCAGTACTTC.